This T cell receptor (beta chain) is from a study of blood T cell repertoires in COVID-19. Whole-study context: The United States, Italy and Spain supplied acute and convalescent COVID-19 samples. T cells, B-cell-depleted T cells, or PBMCs provided the cDNA or gDNA that served as material.

Original analysis: Amplification with reference gene primers provided the estimates of nucleated cell counts. The repertoire was sequenced with immunoSEQ multiplex PCR; TCRdb's copy has only in-frame clones and lacks some. D and trimming were read from the DNA, whereas the V and J calls and clone size are those reported in that table. The sample holds roughly 230,000 clones, roughly 87% seen once. Germline values: CDR1 LNHNV, CDR2 YYDKDF (reference sequence). The V end was cut by 0 bases, the J end by 5 bases, with 10 bases between. The CDR3 has 14 residues. The sequence came from a woman in her 40s who had recovered from COVID-19. V is TRBV15 and J is TRBJ1-1; perhaps TRBD1 as D (6 bases). The material sequenced was peripheral blood. The CDR3 sequence is CATSRDRGGTEAFF. CDR3 DNA sequence: TGTGCCACCAGCAGAGATAGAGGGGGAACTGAAGCTTTCTTT.